The sequence of this TCR beta chain was determined in a study of cytomegalovirus exposure and HLA in healthy donors. Findings of the study overall: The dataset shows that most TCR sequences were rare, while some public TCRs occurred in many donors. A few CMV-associated chains proved CMV antigen-specific in vitro. Cytomegalovirus-associated status was assigned to approximately 160 TCR beta chains.

The protocol was immunoSEQ multiplex PCR, while the TCRdb copy is restricted to in-frame clones and leaves out a portion. This table holds about 180,000 clones, approximately 89% found once. Germline V lookup: CDR1 KGHSH, CDR2 LQKENI. The CDR3 is 15 residues long. V shed 3 bases, J shed 4 bases, and the junction held 2 bases outside the gene matches. As to this clone: As yet, its antigen is unknown.

The validation cohort, a group of roughly 120 subjects, included the donors and was separate from the roughly 670-subject first cohort. The receptor's source is a man younger than 30 in good health and CMV-seropositive. This chain joins TRBV18 and TRBJ2-6; 8 nucleotides agree with TRBD1. Source material: PBMCs. The CDR3 loop reads CASSPDRAGANVLTF. The CDR3 nucleotides are TGTGCCAGCTCACCGGACAGGGCAGGGGCCAACGTCCTGACTTTC.